The text below deals with one T cell receptor beta chain. This record comes from a study of blood T cell repertoires in COVID-19. As for the study in general: Samples of COVID-19 (acute and convalescent) were obtained from the United States, Italy and Spain. The analysed material was cDNA or gDNA that came from T cells, B-cell-depleted T cells, or PBMCs.

Clinical histories supplied by participants themselves formed the basis of cohort assignment. After removal of 3 bases from V and 1 base from J, the junction contained 4 bases not matched to a gene. The CDR3 is 16 amino acids. CDR1 and CDR2 (germline): LGHDT, YNNKEL (reference sequence). Original processing methods: From reference gene primer amplification, estimates of nucleated cell counts were derived. This table comes from immunoSEQ multiplex PCR, and its TCRdb copy is limited to in-frame clones, with some not included. That table gives V, J and clone size, and the DNA gave D and trimming. Of 250,000 to 300,000 clones detected, about 86% appear once; the ten largest clones hold over 4%.

This TCR was recovered from a man aged 25-40 years with acute COVID-19. This chain links TRBV3-1 (or the pseudogene TRBV3-2) with TRBJ2-1; the match to TRBD1 covers 9 bases. Sequencing was performed on PBMCs or T cells enriched from blood (not recorded which). The CDR3 coding sequence is TGTGCCAGCAGCCAGGTGGACAGGGGATCCTACAATGAGCAGTTCTTC. Translated: CASSQVDRGSYNEQFF.